This T cell receptor (beta chain) is from a study of long-term antiretroviral therapy in people with HIV. At the survey level, the v3.0 immunoSEQ assay was run. Using immunoSEQ multiplex PCR, the repertoire was profiled, and TCRdb retains in-frame clones only, with some absent. This sample carries around 29,000 clones, roughly 92% of them seen once, and the ten largest clones take approximately 6.8%. The CDR3 sequence is 14 residues long. With 4 bases clipped from V and 3 bases from J, the junction kept 5 bases outside the gene matches. CDR1 and CDR2 from the germline V gene are MNHNY and SVGAGI (reference sequence).

The specimen was unsorted PBMCs, collected less than 6.8 years after starting antiretroviral therapy. The sequence was obtained from a middle-aged woman with HIV. The chain combines TRBV6-6 with TRBJ1-1; 7 nucleotides agree with TRBD1. CDR3 in amino acids: CASSSTGRDTEAFF. The CDR3 DNA reads as TGTGCCAGCAGTTCGACAGGGAGGGACACTGAAGCTTTCTTT.